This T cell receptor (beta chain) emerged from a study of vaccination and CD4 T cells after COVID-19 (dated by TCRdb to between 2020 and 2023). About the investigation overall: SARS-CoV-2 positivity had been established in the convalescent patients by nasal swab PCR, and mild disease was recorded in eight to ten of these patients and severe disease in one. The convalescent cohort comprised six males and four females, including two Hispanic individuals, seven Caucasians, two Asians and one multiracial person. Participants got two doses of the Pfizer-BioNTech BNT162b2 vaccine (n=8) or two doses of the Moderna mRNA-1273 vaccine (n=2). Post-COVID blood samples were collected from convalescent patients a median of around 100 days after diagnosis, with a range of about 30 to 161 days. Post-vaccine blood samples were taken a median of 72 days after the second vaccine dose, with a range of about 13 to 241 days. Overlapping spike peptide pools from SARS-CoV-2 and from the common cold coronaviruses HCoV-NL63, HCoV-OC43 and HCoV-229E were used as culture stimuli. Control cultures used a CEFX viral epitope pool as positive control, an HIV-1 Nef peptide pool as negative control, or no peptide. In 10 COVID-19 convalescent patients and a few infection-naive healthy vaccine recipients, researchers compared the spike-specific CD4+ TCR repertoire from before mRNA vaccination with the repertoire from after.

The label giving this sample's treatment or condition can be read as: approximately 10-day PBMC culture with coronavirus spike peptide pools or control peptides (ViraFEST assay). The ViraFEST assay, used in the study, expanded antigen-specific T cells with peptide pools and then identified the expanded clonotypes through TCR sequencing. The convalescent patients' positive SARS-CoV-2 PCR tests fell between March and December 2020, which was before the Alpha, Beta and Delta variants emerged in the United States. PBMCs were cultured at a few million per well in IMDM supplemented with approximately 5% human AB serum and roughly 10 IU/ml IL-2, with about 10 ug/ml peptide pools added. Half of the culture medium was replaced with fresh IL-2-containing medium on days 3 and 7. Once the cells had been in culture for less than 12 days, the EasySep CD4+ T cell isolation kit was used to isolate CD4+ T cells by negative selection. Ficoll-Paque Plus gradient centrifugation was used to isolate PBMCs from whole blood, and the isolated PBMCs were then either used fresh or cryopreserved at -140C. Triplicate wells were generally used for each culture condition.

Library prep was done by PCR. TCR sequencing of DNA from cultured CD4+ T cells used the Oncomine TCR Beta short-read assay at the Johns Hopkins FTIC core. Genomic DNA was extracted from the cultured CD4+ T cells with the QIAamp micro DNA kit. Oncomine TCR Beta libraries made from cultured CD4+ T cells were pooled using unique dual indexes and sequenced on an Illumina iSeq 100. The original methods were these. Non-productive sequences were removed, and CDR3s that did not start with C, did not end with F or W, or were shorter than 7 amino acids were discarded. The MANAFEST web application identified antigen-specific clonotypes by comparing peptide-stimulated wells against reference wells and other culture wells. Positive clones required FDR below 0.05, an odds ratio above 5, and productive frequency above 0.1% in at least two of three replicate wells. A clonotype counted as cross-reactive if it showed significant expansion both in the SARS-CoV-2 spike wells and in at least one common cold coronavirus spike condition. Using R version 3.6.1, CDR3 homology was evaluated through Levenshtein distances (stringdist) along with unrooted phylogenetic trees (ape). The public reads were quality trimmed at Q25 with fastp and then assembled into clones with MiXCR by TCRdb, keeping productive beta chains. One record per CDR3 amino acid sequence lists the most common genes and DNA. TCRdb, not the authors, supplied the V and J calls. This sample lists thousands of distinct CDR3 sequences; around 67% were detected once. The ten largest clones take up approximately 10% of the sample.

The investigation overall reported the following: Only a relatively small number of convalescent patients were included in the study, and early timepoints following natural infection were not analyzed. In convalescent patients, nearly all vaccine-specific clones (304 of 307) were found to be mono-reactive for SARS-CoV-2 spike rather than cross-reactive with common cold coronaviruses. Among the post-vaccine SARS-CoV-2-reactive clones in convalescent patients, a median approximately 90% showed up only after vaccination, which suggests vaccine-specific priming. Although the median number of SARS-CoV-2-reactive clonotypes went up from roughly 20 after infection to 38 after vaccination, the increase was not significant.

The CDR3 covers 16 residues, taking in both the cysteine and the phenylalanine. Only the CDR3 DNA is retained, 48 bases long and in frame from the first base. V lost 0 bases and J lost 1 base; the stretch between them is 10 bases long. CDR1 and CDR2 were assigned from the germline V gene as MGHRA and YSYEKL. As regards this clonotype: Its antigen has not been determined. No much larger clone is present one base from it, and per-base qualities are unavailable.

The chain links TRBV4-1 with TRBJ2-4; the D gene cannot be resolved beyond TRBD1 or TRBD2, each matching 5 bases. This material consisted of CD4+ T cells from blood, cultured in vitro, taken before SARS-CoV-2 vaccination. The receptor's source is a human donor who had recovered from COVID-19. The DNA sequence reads TGCGCCAGCAGCCAAGAGAGGGGTCGGGCCAAAAACATTCAGTACTTC. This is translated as CASSQERGRAKNIQYF.